The text below deals with one TCR beta chain. What it binds is not known. Germline V lookup: CDR1 SEHNR, CDR2 FQNEAQ (reference sequence). J was trimmed by 4 bases and V by 5 bases; bases with no gene match: 5. There are 15 residues in the CDR3. This entry comes from a study of response to subunit inactivated influenza vaccine. Study findings and constraints: Seasonal influenza vaccination, on each occasion, was suggested by the authors to recruit few new T cells.

TCRdb ran MiXCR on the RT-PCR reads and lists one entry per CDR3 protein. In the table there are about 530,000 distinct CDR3 sequences, 13% of which are singletons. The sequence came from a man in his fifties who received an inactivated influenza vaccine. The specimen comprised PBMCs from blood, sampled more than 35 days after vaccination. The V gene is TRBV7-9, the J gene TRBJ1-2, with TRBD1 identical over 12 bases. The CDR3 is CASSGTGGAGYGYTF. Here the CDR3 DNA reads TGTGCCAGCAGCGGGACAGGGGGCGCAGGCTATGGCTACACCTTC.